This TCR beta chain was documented in a study of response to subunit inactivated influenza vaccine. The CDR3 covers 15 residues. The J segment lost 4 bases and the V segment lost 1 base, leaving 6 bases of the junction unmatched. Germline assignment: CDR1 MGHDK and CDR2 SYGVNS. As regards this clonotype: Its antigen is not identified.

In TCRdb, the RT-PCR reads were re-called with MiXCR into one record per CDR3 protein. Among just over 300,000 distinct CDR3 sequences listed, 20% to 25% were seen once. Study outcomes and limitations: There was a suggestion from the authors that each seasonal influenza vaccination recruits few new T cells.

The material was PBMCs from blood, obtained roughly 20 months after vaccination. The rearrangement uses TRBV25-1 and TRBJ2-7, with 8 nucleotides matching TRBD1. This receptor was taken from a man in his fifties or sixties who received an inactivated influenza vaccine. As DNA, the CDR3 is TGTGCCAGCAGTGAATGGGGGACAGGAGATTACGAGCAGTACTTC. This codes for CASSEWGTGDYEQYF.